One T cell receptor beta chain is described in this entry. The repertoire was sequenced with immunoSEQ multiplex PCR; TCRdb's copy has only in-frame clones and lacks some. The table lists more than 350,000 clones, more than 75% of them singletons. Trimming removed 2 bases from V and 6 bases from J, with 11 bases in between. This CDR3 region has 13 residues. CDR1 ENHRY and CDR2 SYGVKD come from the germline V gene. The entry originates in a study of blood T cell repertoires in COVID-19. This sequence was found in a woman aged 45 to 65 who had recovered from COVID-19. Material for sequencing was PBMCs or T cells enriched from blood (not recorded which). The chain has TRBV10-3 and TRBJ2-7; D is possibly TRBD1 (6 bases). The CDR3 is CAISEPDSPEQYF. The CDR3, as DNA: TGTGCCATCAGTGAGCCGGACAGTCCCGAGCAGTACTTC.